The rows below give T cell receptor beta chains drawn from one sample of a study of cytomegalovirus exposure and HLA in healthy donors. Method: immunoSEQ multiplex PCR; TCRdb's copy keeps in-frame clones and lacks some. The sample lists about 160,000 clones, roughly 91% occurring once. Sequenced input: PBMCs. These receptors were collected from a man between 18 and 35 years old in good health and CMV-seropositive. CDR3s include the opening cysteine and the closing phenylalanine or tryptophan. A D gene is named only where the DNA matches it firmly. Clone size is stated in some rows and not others, as once, few, many or a class when expanded.

J gene: TRBJ2-1; D gene: TRBD2; V gene: TRBV29-1; clone size: few; CDR3 protein: CSAEREAGNEQFF; CDR3 DNA: TGCAGCGCCGAGCGGGAGGCAGGCAATGAGCAGTTCTTC
J gene: TRBJ2-7; D gene: TRBD2; V gene: TRBV15; clone size: NA; CDR3 protein: CATSRRLAGHEQYF; CDR3 DNA: TGTGCCACCAGCAGGCGGCTAGCGGGCCACGAGCAGTACTTC
J gene: TRBJ2-1; D gene: NA; V gene: TRBV10-2; clone size: NA; CDR3 protein: CASSPSSSVSYNEQFF; CDR3 DNA: TGCGCCAGCAGCCCGTCGTCTAGTGTAAGCTACAATGAGCAGTTCTTC
J gene: TRBJ2-5; D gene: TRBD2; V gene: TRBV7-8; clone size: NA; CDR3 protein: CASSFFWISGMKTQYF; CDR3 DNA: TGTGCCAGCAGCTTCTTTTGGATTAGCGGGATGAAGACCCAGTACTTC
J gene: TRBJ1-2; D gene: TRBD1; V gene: TRBV5-4; clone size: NA; CDR3 protein: CASSSGQGGNYGYTF; CDR3 DNA: TGTGCCAGCAGCTCTGGACAGGGAGGTAACTATGGCTACACCTTC
J gene: TRBJ2-7; D gene: TRBD2; V gene: TRBV28; clone size: once; CDR3 protein: CASSFGGGRAQYF; CDR3 DNA: TGTGCCAGCAGTTTCGGGGGAGGGAGAGCGCAGTACTTC
J gene: TRBJ1-2; D gene: TRBD1; V gene: TRBV11-2; clone size: NA; CDR3 protein: CASSLYGGRTGANYGYTF; CDR3 DNA: TGTGCCAGCAGCTTATATGGGGGCCGGACAGGGGCTAACTATGGCTACACCTTC
J gene: TRBJ2-3; D gene: TRBD2; V gene: TRBV19; clone size: NA; CDR3 protein: CASSITSGDTQYF; CDR3 DNA: TGTGCCAGTAGTATAACTAGCGGAGATACGCAGTATTTT
J gene: TRBJ2-5; D gene: TRBD2; V gene: TRBV6-7; clone size: once; CDR3 protein: CASIFPGLAGVPQETQYF; CDR3 DNA: TGTGCCAGCATTTTCCCTGGACTGGCGGGAGTCCCTCAAGAGACCCAGTACTTC
J gene: TRBJ2-2; D gene: TRBD2; V gene: TRBV6-6; clone size: NA; CDR3 protein: CASRRGEVNTGELFF; CDR3 DNA: TGTGCCAGCAGGCGGGGGGAGGTAAACACCGGGGAGCTGTTTTTT
J gene: TRBJ2-3; D gene: TRBD2; V gene: TRBV5-4; clone size: NA; CDR3 protein: CASRGSSGSRTTDTQYF; CDR3 DNA: TGTGCCAGCAGGGGTTCGAGCGGGAGCCGTACAACAGATACGCAGTATTTT
J gene: TRBJ2-1; D gene: TRBD2; V gene: TRBV7-8; clone size: NA; CDR3 protein: CASSLGLGASGRRSYNEQFF; CDR3 DNA: TGTGCCAGCAGCTTAGGCTTGGGGGCTAGCGGGAGAAGGTCCTACAATGAGCAGTTCTTC
J gene: TRBJ1-1; D gene: TRBD1; V gene: TRBV7-8; clone size: NA; CDR3 protein: CASSPRQGGDTEAFF; CDR3 DNA: TGTGCCAGCAGCCCCCGACAGGGCGGGGACACTGAAGCTTTCTTT
J gene: TRBJ2-1; D gene: NA; V gene: TRBV5-1; clone size: NA; CDR3 protein: CASSSLSPPRYEQFF; CDR3 DNA: TGCGCCAGCAGCTCCCTAAGTCCTCCCCGGTATGAGCAGTTCTTC
J gene: TRBJ2-2; D gene: TRBD2; V gene: TRBV4-1; clone size: NA; CDR3 protein: CASSQVAGARIGELFF; CDR3 DNA: TGCGCCAGCAGCCAGGTAGCGGGAGCTCGGATCGGGGAGCTGTTTTTT
J gene: TRBJ2-7; D gene: NA; V gene: TRBV9; clone size: few; CDR3 protein: CASSVETSSEQYF; CDR3 DNA: TGTGCCAGCAGCGTAGAGACATCCTCCGAGCAGTACTTC
J gene: TRBJ1-2; D gene: TRBD1; V gene: TRBV7-9; clone size: NA; CDR3 protein: CASSSPGGVYGYTF; CDR3 DNA: TGTGCCAGCAGCTCCCCAGGGGGCGTCTATGGCTACACCTTC